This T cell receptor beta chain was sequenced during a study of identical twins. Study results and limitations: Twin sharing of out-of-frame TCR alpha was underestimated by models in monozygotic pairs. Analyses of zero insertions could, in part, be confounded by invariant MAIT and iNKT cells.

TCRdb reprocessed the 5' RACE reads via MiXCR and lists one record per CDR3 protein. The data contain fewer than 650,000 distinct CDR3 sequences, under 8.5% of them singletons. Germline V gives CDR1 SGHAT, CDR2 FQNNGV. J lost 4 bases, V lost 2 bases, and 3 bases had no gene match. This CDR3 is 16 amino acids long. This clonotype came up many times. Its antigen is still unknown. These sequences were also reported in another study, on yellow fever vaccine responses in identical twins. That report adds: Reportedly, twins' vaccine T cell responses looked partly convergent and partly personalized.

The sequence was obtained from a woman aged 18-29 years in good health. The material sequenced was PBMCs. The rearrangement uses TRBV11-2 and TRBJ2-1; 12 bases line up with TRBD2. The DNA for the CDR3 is TGTGCCAGCAGCTTAACTAGCGGGAGGCGGTACAATGAGCAGTTCTTC. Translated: CASSLTSGRRYNEQFF.